The 18 T cell receptor beta chains presented below share a single source sample, sequenced in a study of tumor and adjacent non-tumor tissue in lung cancer. No cell sorting was done before RNA was extracted from the tissue. Three rounds of nested PCR, following a modified ARM-PCR protocol, produced the TCRbeta library. TCRdb fed the multiplex PCR reads into MiXCR, producing one record per CDR3 protein. The sample holds 120,000 or so distinct CDR3 sequences, roughly 67% seen once. The sample consisted of lung tumor tissue. The receptors shown here come from a man aged 25-45 years with non-small cell lung cancer.

As for this clonotype: At one boundary the junction diverges from the germline segment, which might be a read error. The genes are TRBV5-1 and TRBJ2-1; D unclear. The CDR3 totals 14 residues. Germline V CDR1 and CDR2: SGHRS, YFSETQ. The CDR3 protein is CASSLRGSSNEQSF. The CDR3 DNA is TGTGCCAGCTCCCTGCGTGGTTCATCCAATGAGCAGTCCTTC.

This clonotype was observed at least ten times. The chain links TRBV10-1 to TRBJ2-1; D is possibly TRBD1 (5 bases). The CDR3 sequence is 14 residues long. V was trimmed by 2 bases and J by 11 bases, leaving 16 bases between them. Per the germline V gene, CDR1 is WNHNN and CDR2 is SYGVQD (reference sequence). This CDR3 is CASSEGAQVNQQFF. The DNA for the CDR3 is TGCGCCAGCAGTGAGGGGGCTCAGGTAAATCAGCAGTTCTTC.

Notes on this clonotype: A much bigger clone sits one base away, suggesting this may be a read error. V is TRBV20-1 and J is TRBJ2-1, with D perhaps matching TRBD1 or TRBD2 (5 bases each). The germline V and J ends were trimmed by 3 bases and 5 bases, with 14 bases remaining between them. The CDR3 has 14 amino acids. Germline CDR1 reads DFQATT; CDR2 reads SNEGSKA (reference sequence). CDR3 in amino acids: CSASSGTTDNEQFF. The CDR3 DNA reads as TGCAGTGCTAGTTCCGGGACCACCGACAATGAGCAGTTCTTC.

With regard to this clonotype: Likely a read error: the CDR3 ends without its conserved phenylalanine or tryptophan. The rearrangement joins TRBV4-2 to TRBJ2-1, with a tentative D call TRBD2 (5 bases). The CDR3 is made up of 17 amino acids. The germline CDR1 and CDR2 sequences are LGHNA and YNFKEQ. Here the CDR3 reads CVSSQNRGTNGYNEQFI. CDR3 bases: TGTGTCAGCAGCCAGAACCGGGGAACTAACGGGTACAATGAGCAGTTCATC.

In the case of this clonotype: Germline and junction disagree at one end, which may indicate a read error. The chain recombines TRBV5-1 with TRBJ2-1; D may correspond to TRBD1 or TRBD2 (5 bases each). There are 15 residues in the CDR3. Germline lookup yields CDR1 SGHRS and CDR2 YFSETQ. The CDR3 coding sequence is TGCGCTAGCAGTTGGGTCGGGACCTCCTACAATGAGCAGTTCTTC. This codes for CASSWVGTSYNEQFF.

In the case of this clonotype: One end of the junction fails to match germline, which may point to a read error. This chain connects TRBV4-1 to TRBJ1-1, with D perhaps matching TRBD1 (5 bases). CDR3 size: 14 residues. Germline V gives CDR1 MGHRA, CDR2 YSYEKL. CDR3 sequence reads: CTSSQAGLDIEAFF. The CDR3 DNA sequence: TGCACCAGTAGCCAAGCCGGTCTGGACATTGAAGCTTTCTTT.

Points on this clonotype: A much bigger clone sits one base away, suggesting this may be a read error. The rearrangement joins TRBV24-1 to TRBJ2-2; maybe TRBD2 (6 bases). This CDR3 spans 18 amino acids. The V gene's germline CDR1 is KGHDR and CDR2 SFDVKD. In DNA form, the CDR3 reads TGTGCCACCAGTGATAATTCTCGACATGGGGGGAAGGTCGGGGAGCTGCTTTTT. Translated: CATSDNSRHGGKVGELLF.

As to this clonotype: The missing conserved phenylalanine or tryptophan at the end of this CDR3 makes a read error likely. CDR3 coding DNA: TGTGCCAGTGGCCCTAACGACTACACCTTA. The encoded protein is CASGPNDYTL. This chain connects TRBV6-5 to TRBJ1-2; D uncertain. Germline-derived CDR1 and CDR2 are MNHEY and SVGAGI. Between the trimmed V and J ends, which lost 9 bases and 10 bases, there was a span of 12 bases. The CDR3 runs 10 residues.

This clonotype was seen a single time. Possible read error: a much larger clone is one base away. This chain links TRBV6-6 with TRBJ1-1, with a weak D call TRBD1 (6 bases). Trimming took off 3 bases at V and 3 bases at J, with 20 bases between the two ends. The CDR3 has 17 amino acids. Per germline, CDR1 MNHNY and CDR2 SVGAGI (reference sequence). The CDR3 nucleotides are TGTGCCAGCAGTTATGGGGGGACAAGGAGGGCACACACTGAAGCTTTCTTT. Protein: CASSYGGTRRAHTEAFF.

As concerns this clonotype: It may be a read error: a sequence one base away is much more abundant. The J gene is TRBJ1-6, the V gene TRBV7-9, with D uncertain. Germline lookup yields CDR1 SEHNR and CDR2 FQNEAQ (reference sequence). The length of the CDR3 is 13 residues. The CDR3 protein is CAISQGGDSPLHF. The CDR3 nucleotides read TGTGCCATCAGCCAAGGCGGGGATTCACCCCTCCACTTT.

This clonotype has at least ten counts. The chain uses TRBV29-1 and TRBJ2-7; D gene ambiguous. CDR3 length equals 13 residues. V was trimmed by 5 bases and J by 1 base, leaving 12 bases between them. Germline V gene lookup returns CDR1 SQVTM and CDR2 ANQGSEA. The chain's CDR3 is CSVLAGSSYEQYF. CDR3 bases: TGCAGCGTTTTGGCCGGTTCATCCTACGAGCAGTACTTC.

Regarding this clonotype: The junction differs from germline at one of its ends, possibly a read error. The genes are TRBV11-3 and TRBJ1-1; D is perhaps TRBD1 (6 bases). This CDR3 is 18 amino acids long. Looked up from germline, CDR1 is SGHNT and CDR2 is YENEEA. The DNA of the CDR3 is TGTGCCAGCAGCTTTAATGACCCTTACAGGGTAAGCAACACTGAGGCTTTCTTC. Residues: CASSFNDPYRVSNTEAFF.

This clonotype has only one observation. The junction does not match germline at one end; this may be a read error. This chain joins TRBV5-6 and TRBJ2-5; TRBD1 is a possible D gene (5 bases). CDR3 length equals 13 residues. Germline loops: CDR1 SGHDT, CDR2 YYEEEE. CDR3: CASSLKGYETRYF. The CDR3, as DNA: TGTGCCAGCAGCTTGAAGGGGTACGAGACCCGGTACTTC.

Details on this clonotype: A much larger clonotype is one base distant, so this may be a read error. The rearrangement links TRBV12-3 or TRBV12-4 to TRBJ2-5; D gene unclear. The CDR3 runs 14 residues. This chain's CDR3 is CARSFSGRQETQYF. CDR3 sequence (DNA): TGTGCCAGGAGTTTTTCCGGACGCCAAGAGACCCAGTACTTC.

In this sample, this clonotype turned up many times. V gene TRBV20-1 combines with J gene TRBJ1-2, with D perhaps TRBD1 (5 bases). CDR1 and CDR2 from the germline V gene are DFQATT and SNEGSKA (reference sequence). The ends were cut back, 3 bases at V and 6 bases at J, with 20 bases in the middle. The CDR3 length is 15 residues. The CDR3 loop is CSARSLKRGVDGYTF. The DNA for the CDR3 is TGCAGTGCTAGGTCCCTCAAGAGAGGGGTGGATGGCTACACCTTC.

For this clonotype: A much larger clone lies a single base off, so this may be a read error. This rearrangement joins TRBV6-5 to TRBJ2-7; tentatively, D is TRBD1 or TRBD2 (5 bases each). The CDR3 totals 12 residues. Germline lookup yields CDR1 MNHEY and CDR2 SVGAGI. This CDR3 reads CAGSGGRGEQYF. Here the CDR3 DNA reads TGTGCCGGCAGTGGGGGTCGGGGCGAGCAGTACTTC.

V is TRBV11-2 and J is TRBJ2-3; no reliable D call. Germline V gives CDR1 SGHAT, CDR2 FQNNGV. The CDR3 length is 17 residues. The V end lost 4 bases, the J end lost 1 base, and 18 bases lay between the germline ends. CDR3 coding DNA: TGTGCCAGCAGCTCCCGGACGAGGCCTTGGGGCACAGATACGCAGTATTTT. It codes for CASSSRTRPWGTDTQYF.

Remarks on this clonotype: Sequence at one end of the junction differs from germline and may be a read error. The CDR3 DNA reads TGTGCCACCAGTATGGTAGCGAGCGCCGGGGAGCTGGTTTTT. Amino acids: CATSMVASAGELVF. The chain uses TRBV11-2 and TRBJ2-2; maybe TRBD2 (5 bases). CDR3 length: 14 amino acids. Looked up from germline, CDR1 is SGHAT and CDR2 is FQNNGV.